This T cell receptor beta chain is from a study of cytomegalovirus exposure and HLA in healthy donors. This CDR3 spans 13 amino acids. Germline V gene lookup returns CDR1 SGHRS and CDR2 YFSETQ. V trimming: 4 bases; J trimming: 15 bases; junction bases outside the gene matches: 9. The donors were in the approximately 120-subject validation cohort; that cohort was separate from the roughly 700-subject first cohort. TCRdb's table, derived via immunoSEQ multiplex PCR, lists solely in-frame clones and lacks some. This table holds tens of thousands of clones, 95% to 98% found once. This clone occurred once.

Source material: PBMCs. The TCR sequence derives from a woman aged 18-29 years in good health and CMV-seropositive. This chain uses TRBV5-1 with TRBJ2-1, with 11 nucleotides matching TRBD2. CDR3 nucleotide sequence: TGCGCCAGCAGCCTGACTAGCGGGGCCCCCAGGTTCTTC. This sequence encodes CASSLTSGAPRFF. The full variable domain, with the rest looked up from reference TRBV5-1 and TRBJ2-1, is KAGVTQTPRYLIKTRGQQVTLSCSPISGHRSVSWYQQTPGQGLQFLFEYFSETQRNKGNFPGRFSGRQFSNSRSEMNVSTLELGDSALYLCASSLTSGAPRFFGPGTRLTVL.